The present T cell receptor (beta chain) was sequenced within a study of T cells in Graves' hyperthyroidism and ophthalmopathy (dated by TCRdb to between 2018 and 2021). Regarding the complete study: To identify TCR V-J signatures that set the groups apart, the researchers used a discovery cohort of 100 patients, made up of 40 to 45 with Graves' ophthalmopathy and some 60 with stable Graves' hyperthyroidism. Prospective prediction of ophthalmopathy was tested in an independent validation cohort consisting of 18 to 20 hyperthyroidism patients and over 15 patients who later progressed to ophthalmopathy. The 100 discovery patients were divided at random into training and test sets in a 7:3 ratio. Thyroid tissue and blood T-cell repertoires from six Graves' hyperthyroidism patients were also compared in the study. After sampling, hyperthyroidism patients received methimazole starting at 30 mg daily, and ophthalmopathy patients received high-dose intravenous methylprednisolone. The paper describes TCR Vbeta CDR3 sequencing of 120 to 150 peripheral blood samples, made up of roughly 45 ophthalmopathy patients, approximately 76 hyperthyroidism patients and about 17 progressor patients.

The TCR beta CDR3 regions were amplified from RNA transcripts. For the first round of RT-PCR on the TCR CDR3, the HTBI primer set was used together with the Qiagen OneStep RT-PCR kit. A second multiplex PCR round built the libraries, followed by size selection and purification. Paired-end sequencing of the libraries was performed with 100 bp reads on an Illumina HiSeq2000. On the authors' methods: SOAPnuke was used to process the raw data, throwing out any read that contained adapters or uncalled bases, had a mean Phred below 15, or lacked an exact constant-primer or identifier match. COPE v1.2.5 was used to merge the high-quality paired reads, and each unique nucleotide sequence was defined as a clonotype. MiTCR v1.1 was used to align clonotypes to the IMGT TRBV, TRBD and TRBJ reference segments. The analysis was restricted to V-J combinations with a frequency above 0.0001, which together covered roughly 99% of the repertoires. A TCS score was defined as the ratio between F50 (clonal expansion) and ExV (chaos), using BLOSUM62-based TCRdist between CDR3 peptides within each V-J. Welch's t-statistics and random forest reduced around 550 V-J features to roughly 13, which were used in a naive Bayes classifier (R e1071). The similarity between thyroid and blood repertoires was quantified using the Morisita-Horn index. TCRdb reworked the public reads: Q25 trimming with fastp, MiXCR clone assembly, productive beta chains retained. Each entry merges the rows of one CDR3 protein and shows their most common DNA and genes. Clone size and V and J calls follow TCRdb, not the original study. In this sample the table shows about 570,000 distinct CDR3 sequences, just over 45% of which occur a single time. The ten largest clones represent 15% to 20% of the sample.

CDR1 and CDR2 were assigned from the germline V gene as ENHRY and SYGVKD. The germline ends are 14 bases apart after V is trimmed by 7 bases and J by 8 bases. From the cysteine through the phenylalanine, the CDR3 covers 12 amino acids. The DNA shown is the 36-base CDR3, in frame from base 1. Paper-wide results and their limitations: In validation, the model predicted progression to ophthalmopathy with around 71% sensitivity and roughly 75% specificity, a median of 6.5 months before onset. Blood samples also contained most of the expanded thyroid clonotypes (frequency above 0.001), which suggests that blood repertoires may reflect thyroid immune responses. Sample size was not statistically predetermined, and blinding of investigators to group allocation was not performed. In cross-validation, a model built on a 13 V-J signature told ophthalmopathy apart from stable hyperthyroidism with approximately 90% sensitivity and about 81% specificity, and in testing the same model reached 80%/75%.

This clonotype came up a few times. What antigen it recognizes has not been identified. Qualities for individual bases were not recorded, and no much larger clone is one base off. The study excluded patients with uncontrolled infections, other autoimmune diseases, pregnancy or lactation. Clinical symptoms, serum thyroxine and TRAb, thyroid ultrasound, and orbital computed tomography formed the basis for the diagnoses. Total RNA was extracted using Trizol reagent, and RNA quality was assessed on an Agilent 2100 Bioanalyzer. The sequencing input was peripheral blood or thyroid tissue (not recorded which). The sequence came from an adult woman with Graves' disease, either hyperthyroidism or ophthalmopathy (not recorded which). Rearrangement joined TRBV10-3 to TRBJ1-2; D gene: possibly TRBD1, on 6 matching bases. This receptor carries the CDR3 CAITEGGYGYTF. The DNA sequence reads TGTGCCATCACCGAAGGGGGGTACGGCTACACCTTC.